This is a list of T cell receptor beta chains from one sample in a study of read filtering for tumor transcriptome and immune sequencing. TCRdb processed the reads anew with MiXCR; each CDR3 protein has one entry. The table shows about 130,000 distinct CDR3 sequences, with 10% to 15% occurring only once. What was sequenced was a population of CD138-negative cells sorted from bone marrow. These receptors all come from a donor aged 40 or older with multiple myeloma. Each CDR3 is given with its conserved first and last residue. The order of the fields is J gene, V gene, CDR3 protein.

>TRBJ2-5|TRBV29-1
CSVLAGGWETQYF
>TRBJ1-5|TRBV28
CASSLGGTGGNQPQHF
>TRBJ2-3|TRBV7-3
CASSLTSGDTDTQYF
>TRBJ1-1|TRBV29-1
CSVEQGTTEAFF
>TRBJ2-6|TRBV12-3/TRBV12-4
CASSMQGSGANVLTF
>TRBJ2-1|TRBV20-1
CSARDDGGTRGEQFF
>TRBJ2-1|TRBV9
CASSAGTGTYNEQFF
>TRBJ2-1|TRBV30
CAWSVNLAENEQFF
>TRBJ1-5|TRBV4-1
CASSQAPYRGPQPQHF
>TRBJ1-5|TRBV30
CAWSSIARNQPQHF
>TRBJ2-1|TRBV6-6
CASSYNWDSPHPPYNEQFF
>TRBJ2-1|TRBV10-3
CAISRQAYNEQFF
>TRBJ2-1|TRBV29-1
CSVLEAGQSYNEQFF
>TRBJ2-2|TRBV5-6
CASSLRRDSNTGELFF
>TRBJ2-3|TRBV7-9
CASSKTDTQYF
>TRBJ2-3|TRBV5-1
CASTKTSGTDTQYF
>TRBJ2-7|TRBV25-1
CASSDGWGQGAHSYEQYF
>TRBJ1-1|TRBV11-1
CASSAESGAPANTEAFF
>TRBJ2-1|TRBV9
CASSAPLAGRDEQFF